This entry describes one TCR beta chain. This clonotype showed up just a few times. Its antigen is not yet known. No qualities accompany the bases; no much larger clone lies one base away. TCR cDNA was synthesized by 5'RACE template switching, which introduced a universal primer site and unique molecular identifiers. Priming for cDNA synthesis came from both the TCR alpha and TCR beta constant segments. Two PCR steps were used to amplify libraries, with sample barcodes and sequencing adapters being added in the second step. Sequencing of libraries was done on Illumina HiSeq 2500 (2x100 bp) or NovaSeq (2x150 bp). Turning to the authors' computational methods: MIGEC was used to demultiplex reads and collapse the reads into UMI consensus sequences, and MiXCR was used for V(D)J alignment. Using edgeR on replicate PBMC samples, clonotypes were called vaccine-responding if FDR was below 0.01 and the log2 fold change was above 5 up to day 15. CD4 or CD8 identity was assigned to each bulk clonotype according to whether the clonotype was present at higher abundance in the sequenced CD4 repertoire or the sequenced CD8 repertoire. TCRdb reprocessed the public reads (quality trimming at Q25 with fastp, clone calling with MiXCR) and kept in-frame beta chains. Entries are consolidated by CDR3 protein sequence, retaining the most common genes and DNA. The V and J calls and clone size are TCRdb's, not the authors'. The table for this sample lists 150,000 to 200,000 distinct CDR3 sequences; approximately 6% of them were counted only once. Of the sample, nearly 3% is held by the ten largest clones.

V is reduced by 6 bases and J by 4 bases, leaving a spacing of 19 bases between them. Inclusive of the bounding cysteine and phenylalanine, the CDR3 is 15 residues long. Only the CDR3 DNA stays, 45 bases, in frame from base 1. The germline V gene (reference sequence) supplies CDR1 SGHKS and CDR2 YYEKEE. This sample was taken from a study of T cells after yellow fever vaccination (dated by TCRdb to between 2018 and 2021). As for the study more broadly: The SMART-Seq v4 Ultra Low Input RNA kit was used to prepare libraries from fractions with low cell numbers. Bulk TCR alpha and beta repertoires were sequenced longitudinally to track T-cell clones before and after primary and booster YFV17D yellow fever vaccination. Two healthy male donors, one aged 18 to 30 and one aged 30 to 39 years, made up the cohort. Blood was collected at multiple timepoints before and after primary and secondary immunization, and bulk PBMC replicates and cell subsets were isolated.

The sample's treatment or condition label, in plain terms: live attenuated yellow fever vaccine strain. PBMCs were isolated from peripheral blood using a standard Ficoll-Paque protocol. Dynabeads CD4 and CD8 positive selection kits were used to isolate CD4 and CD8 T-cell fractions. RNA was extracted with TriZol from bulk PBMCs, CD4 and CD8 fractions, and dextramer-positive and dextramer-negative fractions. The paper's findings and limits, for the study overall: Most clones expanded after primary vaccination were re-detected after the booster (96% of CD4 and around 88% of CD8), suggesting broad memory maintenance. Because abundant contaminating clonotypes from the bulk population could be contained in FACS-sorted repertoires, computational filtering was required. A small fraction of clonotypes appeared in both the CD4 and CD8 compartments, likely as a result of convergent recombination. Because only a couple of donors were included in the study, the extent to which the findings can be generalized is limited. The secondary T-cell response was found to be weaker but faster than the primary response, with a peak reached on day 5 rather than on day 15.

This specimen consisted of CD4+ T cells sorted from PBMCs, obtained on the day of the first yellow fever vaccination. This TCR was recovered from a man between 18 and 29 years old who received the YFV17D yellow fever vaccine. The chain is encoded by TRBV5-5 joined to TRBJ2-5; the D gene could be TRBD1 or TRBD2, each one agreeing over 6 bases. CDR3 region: CASTNGVGGRETQYF. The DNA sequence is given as TGTGCCAGCACCAATGGCGTCGGGGGCAGAGAGACCCAGTACTTC.